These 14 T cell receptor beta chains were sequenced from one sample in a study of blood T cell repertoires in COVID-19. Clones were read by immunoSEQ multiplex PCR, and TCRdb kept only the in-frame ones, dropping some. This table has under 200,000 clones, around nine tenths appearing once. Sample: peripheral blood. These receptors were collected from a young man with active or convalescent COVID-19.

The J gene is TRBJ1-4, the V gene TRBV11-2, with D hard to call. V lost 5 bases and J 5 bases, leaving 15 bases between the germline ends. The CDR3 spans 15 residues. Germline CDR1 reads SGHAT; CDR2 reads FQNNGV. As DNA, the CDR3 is TGTGCCAGCAGCCCCTCCCCCCGACAAAATGAAAAACTGTTTTTT. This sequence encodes CASSPSPRQNEKLFF.

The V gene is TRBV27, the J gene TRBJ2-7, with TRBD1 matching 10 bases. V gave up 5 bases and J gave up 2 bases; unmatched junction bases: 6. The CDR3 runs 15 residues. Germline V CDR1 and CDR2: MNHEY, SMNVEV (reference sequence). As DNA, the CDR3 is TGTGCCAGCAGTCCGAGACAGGGGGCTACCTACGAGCAGTACTTC. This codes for CASSPRQGATYEQYF.

CDR3 nucleotide sequence: TGTGCCAGCAGCTTATGGACAGACTCCACAACTAATGAAAAACTGTTTTTT. Residues: CASSLWTDSTTNEKLFF. The rearrangement uses TRBV7-2 and TRBJ1-4, with D possibly TRBD1 on 6 matching bases. The CDR3 totals 17 residues. Deletions cut 2 bases from V and 0 bases from J, with 13 bases between. CDR1 and CDR2 from the germline V gene are SGHTA and FQGNSA. The full variable domain, its missing parts supplied by reference TRBV7-2 and TRBJ1-4, is GAGVSQSPSNKVTEKGKDVELRCDPISGHTALYWYRQSLGQGLEFLIYFQGNSAPDKSGLPSDRFSAERTGGSVSTLTIQRTQQEDSAVYLCASSLWTDSTTNEKLFFGSGTQLSVL.

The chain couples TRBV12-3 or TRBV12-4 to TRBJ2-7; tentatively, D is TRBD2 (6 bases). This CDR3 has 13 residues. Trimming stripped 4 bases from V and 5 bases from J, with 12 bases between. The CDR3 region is CASSWRGVNEQYV. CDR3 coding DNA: TGTGCCAGCAGTTGGAGGGGAGTGAACGAGCAGTACGTC.

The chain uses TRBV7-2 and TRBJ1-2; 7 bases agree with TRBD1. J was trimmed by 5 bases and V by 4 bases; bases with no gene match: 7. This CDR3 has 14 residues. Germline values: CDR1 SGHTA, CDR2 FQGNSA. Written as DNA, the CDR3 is TGTGCCAGCAGCTCGACAGGGACTCTATATGGCTACACCTTC. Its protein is CASSSTGTLYGYTF.

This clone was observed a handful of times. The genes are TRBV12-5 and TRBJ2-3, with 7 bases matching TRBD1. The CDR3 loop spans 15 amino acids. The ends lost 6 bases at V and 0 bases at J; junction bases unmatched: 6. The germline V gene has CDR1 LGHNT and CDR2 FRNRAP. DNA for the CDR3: TGTGCTAGTGGGCCAGGGGGTTTCAGCACAGATACGCAGTATTTT. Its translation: CASGPGGFSTDTQYF. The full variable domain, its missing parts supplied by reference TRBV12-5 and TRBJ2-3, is DARVTQTPRHKVTEMGQEVTMRCQPILGHNTVFWYRQTMMQGLELLAYFRNRAPLDDSGMPKDRFSAEMPDATLATLKIQPSEPRDSAVYFCASGPGGFSTDTQYFGPGTRLTVL.

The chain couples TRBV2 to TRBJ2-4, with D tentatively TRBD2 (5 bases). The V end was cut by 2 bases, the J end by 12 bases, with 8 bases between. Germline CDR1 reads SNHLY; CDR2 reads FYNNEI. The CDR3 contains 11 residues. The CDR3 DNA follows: TGTGCCAGCAGTGAACAGCGGCCTCAGTACTTC. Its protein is CASSEQRPQYF.

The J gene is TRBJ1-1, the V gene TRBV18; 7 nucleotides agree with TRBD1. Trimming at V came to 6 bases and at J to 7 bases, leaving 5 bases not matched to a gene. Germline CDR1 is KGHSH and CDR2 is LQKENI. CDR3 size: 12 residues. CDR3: CASSPRQGEAFF. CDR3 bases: TGTGCCAGCTCCCCGCGACAGGGTGAAGCTTTCTTT. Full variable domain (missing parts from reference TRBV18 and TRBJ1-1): NAGVMQNPRHLVRRRGQEARLRCSPMKGHSHVYWYRQLPEEGLKFMVYLQKENIIDESGMPKERFSAEFPKEGPSILRIQQVVRGDSAAYFCASSPRQGEAFFGQGTRLTVV.

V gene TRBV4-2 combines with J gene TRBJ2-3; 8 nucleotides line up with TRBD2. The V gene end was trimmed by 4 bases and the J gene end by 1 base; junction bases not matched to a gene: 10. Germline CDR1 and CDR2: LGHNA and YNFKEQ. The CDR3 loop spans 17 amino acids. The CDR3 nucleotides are TGTGCCAGCAGCCGAGGCGGGCGGGGGGATGGCACAGATACGCAGTATTTT. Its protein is CASSRGGRGDGTDTQYF.

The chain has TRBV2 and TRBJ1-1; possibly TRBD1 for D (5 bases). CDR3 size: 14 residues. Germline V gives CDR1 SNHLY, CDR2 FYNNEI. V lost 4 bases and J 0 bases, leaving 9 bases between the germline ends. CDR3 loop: CASSGPGLNTEAFF. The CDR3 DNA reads TGTGCCAGCAGTGGTCCAGGGTTGAACACTGAAGCTTTCTTT.

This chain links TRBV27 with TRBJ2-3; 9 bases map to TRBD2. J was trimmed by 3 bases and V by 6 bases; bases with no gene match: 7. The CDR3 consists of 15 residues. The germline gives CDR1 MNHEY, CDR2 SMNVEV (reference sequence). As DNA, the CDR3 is TGTGCCAGCAGAGCGGGGGGCACGGCAACAGATACGCAGTATTTT. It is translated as CASRAGGTATDTQYF.

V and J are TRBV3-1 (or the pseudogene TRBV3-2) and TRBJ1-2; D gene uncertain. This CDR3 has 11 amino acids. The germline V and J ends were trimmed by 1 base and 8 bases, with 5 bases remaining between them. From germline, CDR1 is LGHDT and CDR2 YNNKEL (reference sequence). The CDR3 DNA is TGTGCCAGCAGCCAAGGTGGCGGCTACACCTTC. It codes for CASSQGGGYTF.

The CDR3 here is CASSFLGGAYSNQPQHF. The CDR3 DNA reads as TGTGCCAGCAGTTTCCTGGGGGGGGCCTATAGCAATCAGCCCCAGCATTTT. The chain is built from TRBV27 and TRBJ1-5, with a weak D call TRBD1 (6 bases). The V and J ends lost 3 bases and 0 bases respectively, with 15 bases between them. The CDR3 sequence is 17 residues long. Germline V gives CDR1 MNHEY, CDR2 SMNVEV (reference sequence).

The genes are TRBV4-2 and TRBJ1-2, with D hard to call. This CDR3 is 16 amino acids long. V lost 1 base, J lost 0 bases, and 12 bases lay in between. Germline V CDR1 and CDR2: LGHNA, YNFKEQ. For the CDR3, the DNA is TGTGCCAGCAGCCAAGCCGATATGACTCCTAACTATGGCTACACCTTC. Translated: CASSQADMTPNYGYTF.